This note documents a single T cell receptor (beta chain) sequence. No cognate antigen has been identified for it. The input lacks base qualities; no much larger clone sits a single base away. TCRbeta CDR3 regions were amplified from genomic DNA using the immunoSEQ Assay, a bias-controlled multiplex PCR. Under the source paper's analysis protocol: Nucleated cell counts per sample were estimated from amplification of reference gene primers within the assay. Sequence reads were collapsed and filtered to measure the absolute abundance of every unique TCRbeta CDR3 rearrangement. For each sample, productive Simpson clonality was calculated by taking the square root of Simpson's diversity index across productive rearrangements. Here the immuneACCESS table is served through TCRdb, limited to in-frame sequences with V and J called. Missing clones are a known gap in these copies; in checked studies unresolved V genes cover under half, and the rest lacks a known reason. The D gene and trimming were derived from the DNA, and the V and J assignments and clone size from that table. The sample yields 200,000 to 300,000 clones; 75% to 90% were counted once. Roughly 2% of the sample rests with the top ten.

These data originate in a study of blood T cell repertoires in COVID-19 (dated by TCRdb to the early 2020s). Context from the whole study: Collaborator samples came from the United States, Italy and Spain and covered acute and convalescent phases of COVID-19. The material from the prospective study consisted of cDNA or gDNA derived from T cells, B-cell-depleted T cells, or PBMCs. Subjects who had been exposed to COVID-19, were actively infected with it, or had recovered from it provided the deeply sampled blood TCRbeta repertoires that made up the dataset. The repertoires were released in a freely available public database meant as a resource for research on the immune response to SARS-CoV-2. The samples were drawn from two sources: the first 160 participants of the ongoing ImmuneRACE study, and some 1,300 subjects contributed by 6 global collaborators. Sample metadata almost always included a de-identified subject ID, COVID-19 status, age in years and sex. Where HLA class I and class II types were available, the types were taken from metadata supplied by the sample provider, not from assay-based typing. Overall study results and their limits: The amount of clinical and demographic metadata varied by source and participant and was provided uncurated.

Each collaborating institution followed its own protocols to collect whole blood in K2EDTA tubes. For TCRbeta analysis, collaborators shipped samples as frozen whole blood, isolated PBMCs, or DNA extracted from either of those sample types. The TCR was taken from a man aged 30-40 years with active or convalescent COVID-19. The sequenced sample consisted of peripheral blood.

The sequenced DNA: TGTGCCAGCAGTTCCCGGACAGGGTACGGCAATCAGCCCCAGCATTTT. Its coded protein is CASSSRTGYGNQPQHF. This chain is built from TRBV27 and TRBJ1-5, with 8 central nucleotides matching TRBD1. Taken from the germline V gene (reference sequence), the CDR1 and CDR2 loops are MNHEY and SMNVEV. After removal of 4 bases from V and 2 bases from J, the junction retains 7 bases not matched to a gene. Counted from cysteine to phenylalanine, this CDR3 has 16 amino acids. The kept DNA is CDR3 alone, 48 bases in frame from the first base.